The rows below give T cell receptor beta chains drawn from one sample of a study of T cells in Graves' hyperthyroidism and ophthalmopathy. A single record per CDR3 protein comes from TCRdb applying MiXCR to the multiplex PCR reads. The repertoire holds hundreds of thousands of distinct CDR3 sequences, with just under 45% as singletons. The sequencing sample was made of peripheral blood or thyroid tissue (not recorded which). The receptors shown here come from an adult man with Graves' disease, either hyperthyroidism or ophthalmopathy (not recorded which). The CDR3 runs from the conserved cysteine through the conserved F or W.

J: TRBJ1-1; V: TRBV10-2; CDR3: CASGIGTLNTEAFF
J: TRBJ2-7; V: TRBV2; CDR3: CASSVGQYF
J: TRBJ1-6; V: TRBV20-1; CDR3: CSANVGGNSPLHF
J: TRBJ2-5; V: TRBV7-9; CDR3: CASSLGPTGGETQYF
J: TRBJ2-7; V: TRBV14; CDR3: CASSQAGGSSYEQYF
J: TRBJ1-1; V: TRBV6-5; CDR3: CASRLDRGQNTEAFF
J: TRBJ2-7; V: TRBV10-3; CDR3: CAISAGRESSYEQYF
J: TRBJ2-5; V: TRBV7-9; CDR3: CASSPPDRVGETQYF
J: TRBJ2-5; V: TRBV6-5; CDR3: CASSVQGLQPQYF
J: TRBJ1-2; V: TRBV25-1; CDR3: CASSASDRGTYGYTF
J: TRBJ1-6; V: TRBV2; CDR3: CASSEKSSYNSPLHF
J: TRBJ2-7; V: TRBV2; CDR3: CASSELTGRLSAYEQYF
J: TRBJ2-7; V: TRBV7-9; CDR3: CASSASGGTGGFEQYF
J: TRBJ1-2; V: TRBV24-1; CDR3: CAWSVEQPYTF
J: TRBJ1-1; V: TRBV29-1; CDR3: CSVKDWGGTEAFF
J: TRBJ2-6; V: TRBV2; CDR3: CASSDSSGRSGANVLTF
J: TRBJ2-7; V: TRBV9; CDR3: CASSVAAAGGLSEQYF
J: TRBJ2-6; V: TRBV11-2; CDR3: CASSGREGTGANVLTF
J: TRBJ1-2; V: TRBV7-8; CDR3: CASSLVSTRGNGYTF
J: TRBJ1-1; V: TRBV7-2; CDR3: CASSLSVMDTEAFF
J: TRBJ2-7; V: TRBV7-9; CDR3: CASTTGIYEQYF
J: TRBJ1-1; V: TRBV7-9; CDR3: CASSLELGGYTEAFF
J: TRBJ1-4; V: TRBV10-3; CDR3: CAISEGLDHGLSF
J: TRBJ2-5; V: TRBV7-2; CDR3: CASSFGGSVTETQYF
J: TRBJ2-7; V: TRBV20-1; CDR3: CSAPGQGSSYEQYF
J: TRBJ1-6; V: TRBV7-9; CDR3: CASSSTAGLGLGSPLHF
J: TRBJ2-7; V: TRBV7-2; CDR3: CASSRSEDPLYEQYF